The 10 T cell receptor beta chains below come from one sample, sequenced in a study of response to subunit inactivated influenza vaccine (dated by TCRdb to 2017 to 2018). The library was built by means of RT-PCR. The sequencer listed for this sample is Illumina HiSeq 2500. TCRdb applied fastp at Q25 and MiXCR to the public reads, then kept only in-frame beta chains. Each CDR3 protein gets just one entry, which takes the most common genes and DNA from the rows behind it. The sample table contains hundreds of thousands of distinct CDR3 sequences; only one count was recorded for around 15% of them. The top ten constitute less than 8.5% of the sample. The sequencing here drew on PBMCs from blood, taken around two weeks before vaccination. All receptors come from a man aged 45 to 65 who received an inactivated influenza vaccine. Donor details come from another sample of the same person, matched by shared clones.

The chain uses TRBV7-9 and TRBJ2-7; D is undetermined. The CDR3 has 16 amino acids. From germline, CDR1 is SEHNR and CDR2 FQNEAQ (reference sequence). V was trimmed by 5 bases and J by 0 bases, leaving 17 bases between them. For the CDR3, the DNA is TGTGCCAGCAGCGATGGACCGTCCACAAGCTCCTACGAGCAGTACTTC. Its translation: CASSDGPSTSSYEQYF.

V is TRBV20-1 and J is TRBJ2-7; possible D gene TRBD2, 5 bases. The CDR3 length is 15 residues. Germline V lookup: CDR1 DFQATT, CDR2 SNEGSKA (reference sequence). Trimming pared 0 bases from V and 0 bases from J, leaving 12 bases between. CDR3 sequence (DNA): TGCAGTGCTAGAGACTCCCTGGCGGGCTCCTACGAGCAGTACTTC. Its protein is CSARDSLAGSYEQYF.

The rearrangement joins TRBV5-1 to TRBJ2-7, with D tentatively TRBD1 (6 bases). V was pared by 3 bases and J by 7 bases, with 11 bases between. Germline CDR1 is SGHRS and CDR2 is YFSETQ. This CDR3 has 12 amino acids. The CDR3 sequence: CASSYDQGEQYF. CDR3 DNA sequence: TGCGCCAGCAGCTACGATCAGGGGGAGCAGTACTTC.

This clonotype appeared a few times. The rearrangement joins TRBV3-1 to TRBJ2-1; D is unclear. The CDR3 consists of 17 residues. Germline lookup yields CDR1 LGHDT and CDR2 YNNKEL (reference sequence). V was clipped by 4 bases and J by 0 bases, with 16 bases between them. CDR3 region: CASSLRTGRSSYNEQFF. The DNA of the CDR3 is TGTGCCAGCAGCCTCCGAACCGGCAGGAGCTCCTACAATGAGCAGTTCTTC.

A few counts support this clonotype. The rearrangement links TRBV5-1 to TRBJ2-7; a possible D gene is TRBD1 (5 bases). Germline V gene lookup returns CDR1 SGHRS and CDR2 YFSETQ. The CDR3 loop spans 14 amino acids. V gave up 2 bases and J gave up 1 base, with 10 bases separating them. The CDR3 DNA is TGCGCCAGCAGCTTCCCAGGGTTGTCCTACGAGCAGTACTTC. Translated: CASSFPGLSYEQYF.

The sample holds a few counts of this clonotype. V gene TRBV12-3 or TRBV12-4 combines with J gene TRBJ2-5; D call uncertain. The CDR3 is 14 residues long. The germline V and J ends were trimmed by 5 bases and 4 bases, with 14 bases remaining between them. The CDR3 bases are TGTGCCAGCAGTCCCCGAAAGCCTCCAGAGACCCAGTACTTC. It is translated as CASSPRKPPETQYF.

The chain combines TRBV7-9 with TRBJ2-7; tentatively, D is TRBD2 (5 bases). The V and J ends lost 5 bases and 0 bases respectively, with 20 bases between them. CDR3 length: 17 amino acids. Germline V gives CDR1 SEHNR, CDR2 FQNEAQ (reference sequence). CDR3 DNA: TGTGCCAGCAGCGACCTCACCTGGACTTCGAGCTCCTACGAGCAGTACTTC. It codes for CASSDLTWTSSSYEQYF.

This chain joins TRBV7-2 and TRBJ2-5; 10 bases agree with TRBD2. This CDR3 contains 15 residues. Per the germline V gene, CDR1 is SGHTA and CDR2 is FQGNSA. Losses at the gene ends were 5 bases for V and 7 bases for J; bases not matched to a gene: 10. The CDR3 region is CASSGASGGGGTQYF. CDR3 DNA sequence: TGTGCCAGCAGCGGGGCTAGCGGGGGTGGGGGGACCCAGTACTTC.

The V gene is TRBV9, the J gene TRBJ2-3; 8 bases agree with TRBD1. The germline CDR1 and CDR2 sequences are SGDLS and YYNGEE. This CDR3 is built from 16 residues. V lost 0 bases, J lost 5 bases, and 8 bases stayed unmatched. The CDR3 DNA follows: TGTGCCAGCAGCGTAGCTGCAGGGGGCGAGGGAGATACGCAGTATTTT. It specifies CASSVAAGGEGDTQYF.

This clonotype was recorded a few times. This sequence joins TRBV2 and TRBJ1-5; 7 bases agree with TRBD1. This CDR3 spans 13 amino acids. The V segment lost 6 bases and the J segment 4 bases; nucleotides outside the gene matches: 3. Germline CDR1 SNHLY, CDR2 FYNNEI. Written as DNA, the CDR3 is TGTGCCAGCAGCGACAGGGAGAATCAGCCCCAGCATTTT. It yields the protein CASSDRENQPQHF.